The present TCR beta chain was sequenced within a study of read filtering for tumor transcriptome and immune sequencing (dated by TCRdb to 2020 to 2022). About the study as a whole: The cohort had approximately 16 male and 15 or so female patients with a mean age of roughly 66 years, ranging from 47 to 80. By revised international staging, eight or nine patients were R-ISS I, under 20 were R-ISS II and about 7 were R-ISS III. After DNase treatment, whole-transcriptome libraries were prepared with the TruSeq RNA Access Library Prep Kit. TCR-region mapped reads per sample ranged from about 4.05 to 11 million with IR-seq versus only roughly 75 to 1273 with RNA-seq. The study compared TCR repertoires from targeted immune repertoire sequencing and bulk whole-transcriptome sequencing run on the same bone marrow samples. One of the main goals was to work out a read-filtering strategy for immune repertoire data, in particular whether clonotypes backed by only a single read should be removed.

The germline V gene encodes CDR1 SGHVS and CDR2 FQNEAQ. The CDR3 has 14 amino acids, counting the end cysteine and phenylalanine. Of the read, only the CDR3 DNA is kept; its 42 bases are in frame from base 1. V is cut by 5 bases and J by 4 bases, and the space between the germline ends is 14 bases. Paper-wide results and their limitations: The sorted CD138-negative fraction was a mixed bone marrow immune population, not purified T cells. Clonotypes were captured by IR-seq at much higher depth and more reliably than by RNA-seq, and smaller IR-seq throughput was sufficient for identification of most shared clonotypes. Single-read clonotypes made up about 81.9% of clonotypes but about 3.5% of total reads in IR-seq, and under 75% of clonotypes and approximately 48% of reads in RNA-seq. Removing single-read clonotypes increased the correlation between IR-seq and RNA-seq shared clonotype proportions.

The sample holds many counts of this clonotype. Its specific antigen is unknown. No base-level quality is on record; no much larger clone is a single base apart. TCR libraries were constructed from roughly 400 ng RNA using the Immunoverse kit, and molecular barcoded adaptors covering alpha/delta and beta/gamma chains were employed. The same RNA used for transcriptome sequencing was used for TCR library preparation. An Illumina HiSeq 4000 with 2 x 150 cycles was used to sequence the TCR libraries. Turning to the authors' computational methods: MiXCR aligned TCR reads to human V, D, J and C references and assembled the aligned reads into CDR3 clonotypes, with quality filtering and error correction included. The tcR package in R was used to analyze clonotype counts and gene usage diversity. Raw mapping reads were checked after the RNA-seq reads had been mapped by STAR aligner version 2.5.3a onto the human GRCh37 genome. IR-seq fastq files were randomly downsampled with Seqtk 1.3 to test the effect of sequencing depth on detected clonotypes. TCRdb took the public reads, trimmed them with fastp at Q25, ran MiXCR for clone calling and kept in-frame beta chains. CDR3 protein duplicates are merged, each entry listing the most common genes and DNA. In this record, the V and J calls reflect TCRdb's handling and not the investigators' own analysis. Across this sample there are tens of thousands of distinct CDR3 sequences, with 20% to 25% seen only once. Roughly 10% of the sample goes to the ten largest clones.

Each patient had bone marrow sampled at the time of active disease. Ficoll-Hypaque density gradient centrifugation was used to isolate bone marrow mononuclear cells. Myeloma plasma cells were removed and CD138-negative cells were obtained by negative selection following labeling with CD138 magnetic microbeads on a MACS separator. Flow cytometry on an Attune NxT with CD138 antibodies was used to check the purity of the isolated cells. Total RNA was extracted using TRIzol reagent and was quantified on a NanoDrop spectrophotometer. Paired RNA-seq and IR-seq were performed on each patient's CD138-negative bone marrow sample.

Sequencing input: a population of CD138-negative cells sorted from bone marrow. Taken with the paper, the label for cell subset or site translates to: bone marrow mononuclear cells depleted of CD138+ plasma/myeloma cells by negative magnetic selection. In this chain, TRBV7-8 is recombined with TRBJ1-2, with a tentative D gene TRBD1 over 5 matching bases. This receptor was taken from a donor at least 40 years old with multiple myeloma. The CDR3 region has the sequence CASSPAGSSYGYTF. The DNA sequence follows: TGTGCCAGCAGCCCAGCAGGGTCAAGCTATGGCTACACCTTC. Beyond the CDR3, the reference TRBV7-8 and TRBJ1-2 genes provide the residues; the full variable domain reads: GAGVSQSPRYKVAKRGQDVALRCDPISGHVSLFWYQQALGQGPEFLTYFQNEAQLDKSGLPSDRFFAERPEGSVSTLKIQRTQQEDSAVYLCASSPAGSSYGYTFGSGTRLTVV.